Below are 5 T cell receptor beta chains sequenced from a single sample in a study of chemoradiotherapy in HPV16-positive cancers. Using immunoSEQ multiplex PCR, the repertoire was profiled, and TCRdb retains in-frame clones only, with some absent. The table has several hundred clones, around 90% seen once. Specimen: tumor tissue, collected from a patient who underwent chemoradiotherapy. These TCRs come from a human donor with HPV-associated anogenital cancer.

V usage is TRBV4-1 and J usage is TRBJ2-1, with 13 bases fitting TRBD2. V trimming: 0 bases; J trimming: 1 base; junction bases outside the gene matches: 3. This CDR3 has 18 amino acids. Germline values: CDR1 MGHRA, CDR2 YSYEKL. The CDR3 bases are TGCGCCAGCAGCCAAGAACTAGCGGGGGGGGTTTCCTACAATGAGCAGTTCTTC. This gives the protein CASSQELAGGVSYNEQFF.

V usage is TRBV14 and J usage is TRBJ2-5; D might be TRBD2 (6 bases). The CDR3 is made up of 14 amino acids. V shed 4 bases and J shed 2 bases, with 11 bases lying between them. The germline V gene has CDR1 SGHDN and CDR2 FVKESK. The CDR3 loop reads CASSLRDFQETQYF. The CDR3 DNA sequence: TGTGCCAGCAGCCTTCGGGACTTTCAAGAGACCCAGTACTTC.

CDR3 in DNA: TGCAGCGCTTGCAGGGGAAGCAATCAGCCCCAGCATTTT. The encoded protein is CSACRGSNQPQHF. V and J are TRBV29-1 and TRBJ1-5, with D possibly TRBD1 on 6 matching bases. Trimming left V 7 bases short and J 1 base short, with 11 bases between. CDR1 is SQVTM and CDR2 is ANQGSEA in the germline V gene. This CDR3 is built from 13 residues.

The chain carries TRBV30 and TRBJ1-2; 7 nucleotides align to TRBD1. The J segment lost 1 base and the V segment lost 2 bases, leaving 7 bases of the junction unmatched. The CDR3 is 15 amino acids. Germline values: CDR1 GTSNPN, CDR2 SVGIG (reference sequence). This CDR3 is CAWSRAGGNNYGYTF. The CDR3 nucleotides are TGTGCCTGGAGTAGGGCAGGGGGTAATAACTATGGCTACACCTTC.

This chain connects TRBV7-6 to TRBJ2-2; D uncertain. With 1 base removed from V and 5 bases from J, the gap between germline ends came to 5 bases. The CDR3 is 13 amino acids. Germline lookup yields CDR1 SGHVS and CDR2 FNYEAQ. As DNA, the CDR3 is TGTGCCAGCAGCTTAGATCCGACCGGGGAGCTGTTTTTT. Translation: CASSLDPTGELFF.